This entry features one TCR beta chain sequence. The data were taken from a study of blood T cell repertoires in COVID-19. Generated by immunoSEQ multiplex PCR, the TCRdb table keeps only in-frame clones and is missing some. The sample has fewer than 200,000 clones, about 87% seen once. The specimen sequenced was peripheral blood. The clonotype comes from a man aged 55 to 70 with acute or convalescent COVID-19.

In DNA form, the CDR3 reads TGTGCCTGGAGTGGGAACAGGGTTACCTCTGGAAACACCATATATTTT. It codes for CAWSGNRVTSGNTIYF. This sequence joins TRBV30 and TRBJ1-3, with D tentatively TRBD1 (6 bases). V lost 1 base and J 0 bases, leaving 13 bases between the germline ends. Germline-derived CDR1 and CDR2 are GTSNPN and SVGIG (reference sequence). The CDR3 contains 16 residues.